Presented here are 16 T cell receptor beta chains from one specimen sequenced in a study of blood T cell repertoires in COVID-19. TCRdb keeps only in-frame clones here, not all; method: immunoSEQ multiplex PCR. The sample lists approximately 53,000 clones, 89% occurring once. Source material: peripheral blood. These receptors originate from a human donor in a cohort sampled during active COVID-19.

The chain links TRBV7-6 to TRBJ2-1; D is possibly TRBD1 (5 bases). Trimming pared 5 bases from V and 4 bases from J, leaving 9 bases between. The CDR3 totals 13 residues. CDR1 is SGHVS, CDR2 FNYEAQ, per germline. CDR3 in amino acids: CASSPDSYNEQFF. CDR3 nucleotide sequence: TGTGCCAGCAGCCCAGACAGTTACAATGAGCAGTTCTTC.

V usage is TRBV6-6 and J usage is TRBJ2-1, with 10 positions matching TRBD1. V was pared by 7 bases and J by 8 bases, with 14 bases of the junction left unmatched. The CDR3 totals 16 residues. Looked up from germline, CDR1 is MNHNY and CDR2 is SVGAGI (reference sequence). CDR3 protein: CASKKTRDRGLDEQFF. The CDR3 region has the DNA TGTGCCAGCAAAAAAACCCGGGACAGGGGATTAGATGAGCAGTTCTTC.

The rearrangement joins TRBV4-2 to TRBJ2-1; possible D gene TRBD2, 5 bases. The CDR3 is 15 residues long. V dropped 1 base and J dropped 6 bases, with 13 bases sitting between them. Germline lookup yields CDR1 LGHNA and CDR2 YNFKEQ. CDR3 nucleotide sequence: TGTGCCAGCAGCCAAGTGTCGGACTCTGGCAATGAGCAGTTCTTC. It codes for CASSQVSDSGNEQFF.

This chain links TRBV15 with TRBJ2-3; TRBD2 aligns across 7 bases. Germline V gene lookup returns CDR1 LNHNV and CDR2 YYDKDF (reference sequence). The CDR3 runs to 16 residues. J lost 3 bases, V lost 2 bases, and 8 bases had no gene match. The CDR3 DNA follows: TGTGCCACCAGCAGAAGACTAGCTTCACCTACAGATACGCAGTATTTT. Protein sequence: CATSRRLASPTDTQYF.

The chain employs TRBV5-1 and TRBJ2-5; maybe TRBD2 (6 bases). V was shortened by 1 base and J by 2 bases, with 9 bases between the two germline ends. The CDR3 is 14 amino acids. Per the germline V gene, CDR1 is SGHRS and CDR2 is YFSETQ. This chain's CDR3 is CASSLTEGQETQYF. DNA for the CDR3: TGCGCCAGCAGCTTGACGGAGGGGCAAGAGACCCAGTACTTC. Complete variable domain (other parts from reference TRBV5-1 and TRBJ2-5): KAGVTQTPRYLIKTRGQQVTLSCSPISGHRSVSWYQQTPGQGLQFLFEYFSETQRNKGNFPGRFSGRQFSNSRSEMNVSTLELGDSALYLCASSLTEGQETQYFGPGTRLLVL.

The chain uses TRBV25-1 and TRBJ2-7; 9 positions agree with TRBD1. Germline CDR1 and CDR2: MGHDK and SYGVNS. Unmatched junction bases numbered 3, after V lost 2 bases and J lost 1 base. The length of the CDR3 is 15 residues. CDR3 amino acids: CASSEGDRGSYEQYF. CDR3 coding DNA: TGTGCCAGCAGTGAAGGCGACAGGGGGTCCTACGAGCAGTACTTC.

J is TRBJ2-7 and V is TRBV19, with D uncertain. The V gene's germline CDR1 is LNHDA and CDR2 SQIVND (reference sequence). V was pared by 6 bases and J by 3 bases, with 15 bases between. CDR3 length equals 14 residues. CDR3: CASRVAHLNYEQYF. The DNA for the CDR3 is TGTGCCAGTAGAGTAGCTCACCTCAACTACGAGCAGTACTTC.

A single count supports this clone. V and J are TRBV29-1 and TRBJ1-2; D is uncertain. Germline CDR1 reads SQVTM; CDR2 reads ANQGSEA. CDR3 length: 12 residues. V was clipped by 3 bases and J by 4 bases, with 9 bases between them. CDR3 DNA sequence: TGCAGCGTTGAGCGGGTAATCTATGGCTACACCTTC. Translated, it gives CSVERVIYGYTF. Full variable domain (outside the CDR3, taken from reference TRBV29-1 and TRBJ1-2): SAVISQKPSRDICQRGTSLTIQCQVDSQVTMMFWYRQQPGQSLTLIATANQGSEATYESGFVIDKFPISRPNLTFSTLTVSNMSPEDSSIYLCSVERVIYGYTFGSGTRLTVV.

The CDR3 DNA follows: TGTGCCAGCAGACAAACAGATACGCAGTATTTT. Amino acid sequence: CASRQTDTQYF. The chain combines TRBV7-2 with TRBJ2-3; no clear D gene. CDR1 is SGHTA and CDR2 is FQGNSA in the germline V gene. The CDR3 has 11 residues. The ends were cut back, 6 bases at V and 3 bases at J, with 4 bases in the middle.

V usage is TRBV7-6 and J usage is TRBJ1-6, with 9 bases lining up with TRBD1. The ends lost 5 bases at V and 7 bases at J; junction bases unmatched: 9. Looked up from germline, CDR1 is SGHVS and CDR2 is FNYEAQ. This CDR3 has 16 residues. The CDR3 spells CASSPGQGGRNSPLHF. The CDR3 nucleotides read TGTGCCAGCAGCCCGGGACAGGGAGGCCGGAATTCACCCCTCCACTTT.

The CDR3 loop is CASTLQGHEQFF. The CDR3 coding sequence is TGTGCCAGCACCTTACAGGGCCATGAGCAGTTCTTC. V and J are TRBV6-5 and TRBJ2-1, with a possible D match to TRBD1 (6 bases). Trimming left V 7 bases short and J 8 bases short, with 12 bases between. From germline, CDR1 is MNHEY and CDR2 SVGAGI. There are 12 residues in the CDR3.

V gene TRBV7-8 combines with J gene TRBJ2-1; 13 bases fit TRBD2. Germline assignment: CDR1 SGHVS and CDR2 FQNEAQ. This CDR3 spans 16 amino acids. The V gene end was trimmed by 5 bases and the J gene end by 6 bases; junction bases not matched to a gene: 7. CDR3 coding DNA: TGTGCCAGCAGCCCTAGGGGGACTAGCGGGATCAATGAGCAGTTCTTC. The encoded protein is CASSPRGTSGINEQFF.

The chain joins TRBV9 to TRBJ2-3, with D perhaps matching TRBD2 (6 bases). Trimming left V 4 bases short and J 2 bases short, with 11 bases between. This CDR3 is built from 14 residues. CDR1 and CDR2 (germline): SGDLS, YYNGEE. The CDR3 DNA is TGTGCCAGCAGCACTAGCAGCACCACAGATACGCAGTATTTT. It encodes CASSTSSTTDTQYF.

The V gene is TRBV5-1, the J gene TRBJ2-7; 9 bases are a match to TRBD2. V shed 4 bases, J shed 3 bases, and the junction held 8 bases outside the gene matches. This CDR3 is built from 15 residues. In germline, CDR1 is SGHRS, CDR2 YFSETQ. Here the CDR3 reads CASSPGGGGNYEQYF. The CDR3 coding sequence is TGCGCCAGCAGCCCGGGCGGGGGGGGAAACTACGAGCAGTACTTC.

V is TRBV4-3 and J is TRBJ2-5, with D possibly matching TRBD2 (5 bases). The CDR3 covers 14 residues. CDR1 and CDR2 (germline): LGHNA, YSLEER. V lost 4 bases and J lost 1, with 10 bases in between. The CDR3 protein is CASSRQAAQETQYF. In nucleotides, the CDR3 is TGCGCCAGCAGCCGCCAAGCGGCCCAAGAGACCCAGTACTTC.

The chain combines TRBV28 with TRBJ2-1; tentative D call: TRBD2 (5 bases). The CDR3 runs to 15 residues. CDR1 and CDR2 (germline): MDHEN, SYDVKM. Trimming removed 6 bases at V and 7 bases at J, with 19 bases between. CDR3 amino acids: CASRMDSSDLNEQFF. The CDR3 DNA sequence: TGTGCCAGCAGGATGGACTCCTCGGACCTTAATGAGCAGTTCTTC. Combining the CDR3 with reference TRBV28 and TRBJ2-1 gives the whole variable domain DVKVTQSSRYLVKRTGEKVFLECVQDMDHENMFWYRQDPGLGLRLIYFSYDVKMKEKGDIPEGYSVSREKKERFSLILESASTNQTSMYLCASRMDSSDLNEQFFGPGTRLTVL.